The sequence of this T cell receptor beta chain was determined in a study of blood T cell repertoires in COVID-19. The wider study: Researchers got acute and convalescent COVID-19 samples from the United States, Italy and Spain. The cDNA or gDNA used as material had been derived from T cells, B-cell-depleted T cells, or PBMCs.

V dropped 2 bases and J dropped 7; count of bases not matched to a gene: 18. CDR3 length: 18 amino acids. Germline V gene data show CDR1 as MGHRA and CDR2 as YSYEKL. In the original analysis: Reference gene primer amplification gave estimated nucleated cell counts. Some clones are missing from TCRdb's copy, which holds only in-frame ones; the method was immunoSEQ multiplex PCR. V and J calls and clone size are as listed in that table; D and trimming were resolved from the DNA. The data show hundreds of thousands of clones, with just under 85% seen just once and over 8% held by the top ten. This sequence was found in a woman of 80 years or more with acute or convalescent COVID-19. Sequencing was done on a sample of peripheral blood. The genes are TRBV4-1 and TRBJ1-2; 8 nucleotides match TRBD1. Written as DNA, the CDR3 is TGCGCCAGCAGCCAAAAAACTGGAGGGGGACAGGCGAAAACTGGCTACACCTTC. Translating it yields CASSQKTGGGQAKTGYTF.